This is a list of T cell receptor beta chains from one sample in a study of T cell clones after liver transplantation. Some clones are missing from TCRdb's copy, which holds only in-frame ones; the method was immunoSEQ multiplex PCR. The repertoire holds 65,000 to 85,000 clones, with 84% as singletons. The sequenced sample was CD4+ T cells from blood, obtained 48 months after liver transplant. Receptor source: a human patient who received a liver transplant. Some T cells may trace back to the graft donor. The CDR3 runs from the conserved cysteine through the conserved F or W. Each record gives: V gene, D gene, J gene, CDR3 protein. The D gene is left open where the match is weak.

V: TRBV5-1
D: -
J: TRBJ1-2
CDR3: CASSRDHSGTVGLGYTF

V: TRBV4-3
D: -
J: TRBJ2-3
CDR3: CASSQDMGQDGDTQYF

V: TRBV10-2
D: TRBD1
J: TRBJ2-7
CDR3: CASSESWAGGSYEQYF

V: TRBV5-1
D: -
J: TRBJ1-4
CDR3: CASSPRTANEKLFF

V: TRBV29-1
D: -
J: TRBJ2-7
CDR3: CSVPVGYEQYF

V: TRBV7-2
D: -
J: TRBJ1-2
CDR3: CASSPDKNYGYTF

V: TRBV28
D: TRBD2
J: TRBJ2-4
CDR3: CATAKAGVFGNIQYF

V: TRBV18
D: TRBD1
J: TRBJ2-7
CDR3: CASSKGGTGGVYEQYF

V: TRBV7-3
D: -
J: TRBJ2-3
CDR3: CASSLMGSGTDTQYF

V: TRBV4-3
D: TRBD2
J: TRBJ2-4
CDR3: CASSRERGGFYIQYF

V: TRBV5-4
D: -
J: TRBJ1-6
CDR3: CASSLVGLENSPLHF

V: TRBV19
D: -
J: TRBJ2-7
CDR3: CASRTGEGRHEQYF

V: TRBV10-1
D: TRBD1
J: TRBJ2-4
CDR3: CASSESGQELAKNIQYF

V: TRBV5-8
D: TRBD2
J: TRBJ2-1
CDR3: CASSRVVAGDYNEQFF

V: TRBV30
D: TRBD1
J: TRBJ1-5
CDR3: CAWSRRTGAVNQPQHF

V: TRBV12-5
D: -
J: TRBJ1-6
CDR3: CASGFRGSANSPLHF

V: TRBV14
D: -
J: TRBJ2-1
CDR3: CASSFGGLQDEQFF

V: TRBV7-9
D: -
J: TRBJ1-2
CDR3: CASSLGGGSYGYTF

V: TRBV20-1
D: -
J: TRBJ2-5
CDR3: CSAEVGETQYF

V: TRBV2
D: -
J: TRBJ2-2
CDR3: CASSADTGELFF

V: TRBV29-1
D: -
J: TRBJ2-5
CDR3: CSVEFRGETQYF

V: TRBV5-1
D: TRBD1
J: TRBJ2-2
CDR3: CASRGQRSDTGELFF

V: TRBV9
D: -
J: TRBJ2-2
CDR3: CASSRGASGANTGELFF

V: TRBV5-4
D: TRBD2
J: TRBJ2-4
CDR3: CASSYSGGVLAKNIQYF

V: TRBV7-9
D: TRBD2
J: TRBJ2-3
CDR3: CASSFGLAGTSTDTQYF

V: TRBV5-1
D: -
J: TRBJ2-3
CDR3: CASSLAPAGASTDTQYF

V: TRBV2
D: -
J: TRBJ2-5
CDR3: CASSENSGVKETQYF

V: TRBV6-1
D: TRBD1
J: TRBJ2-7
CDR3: CASSEEGQKFYEQYF

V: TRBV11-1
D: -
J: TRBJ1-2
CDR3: CASSLRNRGYTF

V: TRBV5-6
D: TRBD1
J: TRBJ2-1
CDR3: CASSPPGQGRAFNEQFF

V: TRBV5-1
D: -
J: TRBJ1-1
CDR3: CASSLGQGYEAFF

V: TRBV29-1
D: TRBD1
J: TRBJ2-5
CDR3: CSVEWDRETQYF

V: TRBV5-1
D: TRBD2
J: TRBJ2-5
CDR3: CASSLEGLAGWKTQYF

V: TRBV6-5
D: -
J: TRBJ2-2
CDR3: CASSWDGELFF

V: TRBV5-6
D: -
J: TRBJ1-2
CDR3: CASSLGPVNGYTF

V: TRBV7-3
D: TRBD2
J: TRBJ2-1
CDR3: CASSLGLAGDEQFF

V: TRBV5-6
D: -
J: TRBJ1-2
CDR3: CASSPGGGRNYGYTF

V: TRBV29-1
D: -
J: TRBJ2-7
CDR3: CSVVQGSYEQYF

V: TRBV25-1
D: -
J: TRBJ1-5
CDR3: CASSASNQPQHF

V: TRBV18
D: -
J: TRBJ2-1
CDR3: CASSPRLDEQFF

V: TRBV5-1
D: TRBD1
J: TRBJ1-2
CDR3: CASSLLSPAGGDPTF

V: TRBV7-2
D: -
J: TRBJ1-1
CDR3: CASSLPLNTEAFF

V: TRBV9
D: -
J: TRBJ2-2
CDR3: CASNRRGAQTGELFF

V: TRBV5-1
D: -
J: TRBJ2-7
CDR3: CASSLEGNVFEQYF

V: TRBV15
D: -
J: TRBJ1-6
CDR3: CATSRDLDTNSPLHF

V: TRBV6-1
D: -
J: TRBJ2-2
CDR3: CASSEGLGTGELFF

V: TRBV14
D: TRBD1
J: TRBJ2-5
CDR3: CASSPIGGLPGTQYF

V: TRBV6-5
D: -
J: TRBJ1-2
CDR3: CASSYRGVGGYTF

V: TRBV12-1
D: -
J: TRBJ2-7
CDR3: CASTCGQKKQGRVNEQYF

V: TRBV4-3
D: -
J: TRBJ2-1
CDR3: CASSRSFPQASLSEQFF

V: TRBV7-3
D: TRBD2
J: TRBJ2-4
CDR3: CASSLSGAYKNIQYF

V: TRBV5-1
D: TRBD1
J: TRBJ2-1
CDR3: CASSRNRGGTGPYNEQFF

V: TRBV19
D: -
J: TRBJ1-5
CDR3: CASSMLKVGYSNQPQHF

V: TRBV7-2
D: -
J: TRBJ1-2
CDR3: CASSLDSGKGRGYTF

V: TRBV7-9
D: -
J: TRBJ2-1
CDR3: CASSLVTEQFF

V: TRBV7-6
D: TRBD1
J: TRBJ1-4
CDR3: CASSPAPDREKLFF

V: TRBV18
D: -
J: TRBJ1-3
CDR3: CASSPDANTIYF